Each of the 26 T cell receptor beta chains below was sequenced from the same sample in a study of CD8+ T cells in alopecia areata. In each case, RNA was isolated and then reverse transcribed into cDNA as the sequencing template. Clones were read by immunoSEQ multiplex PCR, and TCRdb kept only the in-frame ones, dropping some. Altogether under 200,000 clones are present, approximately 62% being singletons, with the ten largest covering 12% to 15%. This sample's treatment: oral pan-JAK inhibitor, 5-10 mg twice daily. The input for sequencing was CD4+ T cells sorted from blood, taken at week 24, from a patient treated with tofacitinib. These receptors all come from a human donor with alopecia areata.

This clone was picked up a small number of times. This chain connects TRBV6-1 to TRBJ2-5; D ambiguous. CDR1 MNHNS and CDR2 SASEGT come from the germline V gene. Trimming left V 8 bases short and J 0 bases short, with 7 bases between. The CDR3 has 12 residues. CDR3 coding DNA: TGTGCCAGCGAATTATACCAAGAGACCCAGTACTTC. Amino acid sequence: CASELYQETQYF.

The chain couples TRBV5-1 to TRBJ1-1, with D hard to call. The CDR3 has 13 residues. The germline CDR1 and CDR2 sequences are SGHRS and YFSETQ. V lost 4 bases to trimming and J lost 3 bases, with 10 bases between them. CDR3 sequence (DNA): TGCGCCAGCAGCACCTCGCGGGACACTGAAGCTTTCTTT. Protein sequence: CASSTSRDTEAFF.

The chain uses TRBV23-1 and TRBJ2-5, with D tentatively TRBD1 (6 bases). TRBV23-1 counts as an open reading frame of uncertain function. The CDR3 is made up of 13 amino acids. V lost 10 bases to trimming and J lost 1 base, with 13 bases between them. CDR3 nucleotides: TGCGCCAACTTACCCAGGGGCCAAGAGACCCAGTACTTC. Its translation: CANLPRGQETQYF.

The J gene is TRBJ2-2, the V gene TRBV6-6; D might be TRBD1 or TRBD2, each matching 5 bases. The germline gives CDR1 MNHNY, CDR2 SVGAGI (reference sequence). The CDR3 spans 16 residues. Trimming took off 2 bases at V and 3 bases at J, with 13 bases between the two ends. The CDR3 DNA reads TGTGCCAGCAGTTACCCGAACCGGGGCTACACCGGGGAGCTGTTTTTT. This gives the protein CASSYPNRGYTGELFF.

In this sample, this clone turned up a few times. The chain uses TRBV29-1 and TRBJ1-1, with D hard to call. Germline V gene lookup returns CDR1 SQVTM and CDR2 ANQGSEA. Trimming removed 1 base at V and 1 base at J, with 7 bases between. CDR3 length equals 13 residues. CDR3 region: CSVEVPPNTEAFF. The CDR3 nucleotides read TGCAGCGTTGAAGTTCCGCCGAACACTGAAGCTTTCTTT.

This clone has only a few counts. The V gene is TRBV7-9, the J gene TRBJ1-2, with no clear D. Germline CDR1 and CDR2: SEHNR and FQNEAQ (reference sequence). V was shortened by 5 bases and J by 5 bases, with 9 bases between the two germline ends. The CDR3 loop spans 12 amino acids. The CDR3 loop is CASSTDAYGYTF. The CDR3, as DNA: TGTGCCAGCAGCACCGACGCATATGGCTACACCTTC.

CDR3 sequence: CSVEVRGLGTEAFF. As DNA, the CDR3 is TGCAGCGTTGAGGTACGGGGCCTGGGAACTGAAGCTTTCTTT. The V and J genes are TRBV29-1 and TRBJ1-1; tentative D call: TRBD1 (5 bases). V was trimmed by 3 bases and J by 5 bases, leaving 16 bases between them. CDR1 and CDR2 (germline): SQVTM, ANQGSEA. This CDR3 comprises 14 residues.

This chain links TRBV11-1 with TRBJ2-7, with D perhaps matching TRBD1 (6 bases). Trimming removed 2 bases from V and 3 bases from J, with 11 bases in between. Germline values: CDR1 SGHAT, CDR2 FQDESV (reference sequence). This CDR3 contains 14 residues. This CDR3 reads CASSLRGTDYEQYF. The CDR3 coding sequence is TGTGCCAGCAGCTTAAGGGGGACGGACTACGAGCAGTACTTC.

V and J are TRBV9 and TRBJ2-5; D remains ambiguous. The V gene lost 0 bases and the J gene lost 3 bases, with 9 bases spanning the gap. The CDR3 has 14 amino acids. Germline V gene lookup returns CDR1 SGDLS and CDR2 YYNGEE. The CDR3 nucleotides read TGTGCCAGCAGCGTAGCGTTCGAAAAAGAGACCCAGTACTTC. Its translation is CASSVAFEKETQYF.

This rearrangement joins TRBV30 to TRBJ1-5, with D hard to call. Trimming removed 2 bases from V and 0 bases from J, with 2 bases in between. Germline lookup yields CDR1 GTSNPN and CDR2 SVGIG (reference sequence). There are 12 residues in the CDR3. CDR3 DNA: TGTGCCTGGAGTTCTAGCAATCAGCCCCAGCATTTT. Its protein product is CAWSSSNQPQHF.

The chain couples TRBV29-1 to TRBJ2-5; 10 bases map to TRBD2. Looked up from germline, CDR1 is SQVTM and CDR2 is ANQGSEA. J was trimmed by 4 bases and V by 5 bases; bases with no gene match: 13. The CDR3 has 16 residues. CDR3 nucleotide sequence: TGCAGCGTTCGGAGCGGGGGGGCCGTCTCCCTAGAGACCCAGTACTTC. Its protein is CSVRSGGAVSLETQYF.

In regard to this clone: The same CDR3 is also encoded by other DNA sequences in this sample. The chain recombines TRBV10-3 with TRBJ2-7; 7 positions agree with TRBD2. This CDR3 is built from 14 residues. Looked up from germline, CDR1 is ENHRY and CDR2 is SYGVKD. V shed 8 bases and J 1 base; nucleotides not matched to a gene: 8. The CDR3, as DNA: TGTGCCATCGGCGCTAGCGGTACTTCCTACGAGCAGTACTTC. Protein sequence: CAIGASGTSYEQYF.

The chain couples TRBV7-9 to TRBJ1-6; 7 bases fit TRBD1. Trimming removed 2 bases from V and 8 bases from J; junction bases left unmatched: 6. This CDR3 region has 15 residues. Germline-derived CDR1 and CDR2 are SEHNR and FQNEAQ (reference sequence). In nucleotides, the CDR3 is TGTGCCAGCAGCTTATCGGGACAGAGGGATTCACCCCTCCACTTT. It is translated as CASSLSGQRDSPLHF.

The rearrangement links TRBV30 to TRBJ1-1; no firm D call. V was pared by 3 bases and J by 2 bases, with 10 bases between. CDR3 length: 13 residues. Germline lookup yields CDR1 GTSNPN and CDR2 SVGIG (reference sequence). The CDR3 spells CAWRRELNTEAFF. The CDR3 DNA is TGTGCCTGGAGGCGGGAGTTAAACACTGAAGCTTTCTTT.

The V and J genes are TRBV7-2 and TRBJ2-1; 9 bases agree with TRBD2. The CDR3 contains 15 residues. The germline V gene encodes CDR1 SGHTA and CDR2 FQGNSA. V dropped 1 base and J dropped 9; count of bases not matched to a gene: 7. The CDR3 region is CASSLVLGAGGEQFF. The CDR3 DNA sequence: TGTGCCAGCAGCTTAGTTTTGGGAGCGGGGGGTGAGCAGTTCTTC.

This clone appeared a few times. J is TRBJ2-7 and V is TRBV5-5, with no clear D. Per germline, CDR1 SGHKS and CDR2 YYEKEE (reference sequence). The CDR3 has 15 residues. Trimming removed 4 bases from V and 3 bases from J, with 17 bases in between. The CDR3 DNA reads TGTGCCAGCAGCCAAGATGGGCAGGCCCACTACGAGCAGTACTTC. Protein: CASSQDGQAHYEQYF.

This chain's CDR3 is CASSSGSRGLYQETQYF. CDR3 coding DNA: TGCGCCAGCAGCTCCGGGTCGCGGGGGCTGTACCAAGAGACCCAGTACTTC. This chain joins TRBV5-1 and TRBJ2-5, with D perhaps matching TRBD2 (7 bases). CDR1 and CDR2 from the germline V gene are SGHRS and YFSETQ. Trimming removed 3 bases from V and 0 bases from J, with 18 bases in between. This CDR3 has 17 amino acids.

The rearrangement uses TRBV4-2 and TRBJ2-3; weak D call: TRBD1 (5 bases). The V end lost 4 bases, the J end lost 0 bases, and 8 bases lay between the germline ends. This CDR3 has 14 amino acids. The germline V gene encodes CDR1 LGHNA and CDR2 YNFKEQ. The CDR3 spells CASSRGISTDTQYF. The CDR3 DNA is TGTGCCAGCAGCCGGGGCATAAGCACAGATACGCAGTATTTT.

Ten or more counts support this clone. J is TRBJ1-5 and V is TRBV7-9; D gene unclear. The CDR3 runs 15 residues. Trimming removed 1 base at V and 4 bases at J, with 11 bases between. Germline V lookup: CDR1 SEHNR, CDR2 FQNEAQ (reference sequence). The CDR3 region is CASSLDSQANQPQHF. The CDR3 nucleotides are TGTGCCAGCAGCTTAGACAGTCAGGCAAATCAGCCCCAGCATTTT.

This CDR3 reads CASSYRDIQYF. The CDR3 DNA follows: TGTGCCAGCAGTTACCGTGACATTCAGTACTTC. The gene calls are TRBV6-5 and TRBJ2-4; no definite D call. The CDR3 has 11 amino acids. Trimming took 2 bases from V and 8 from J, leaving 4 bases between them. Germline CDR1 reads MNHEY; CDR2 reads SVGAGI.

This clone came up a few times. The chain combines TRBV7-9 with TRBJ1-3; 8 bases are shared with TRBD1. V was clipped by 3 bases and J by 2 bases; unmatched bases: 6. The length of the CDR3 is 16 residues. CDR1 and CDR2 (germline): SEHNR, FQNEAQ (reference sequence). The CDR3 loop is CASSFGGRGPGNTIYF. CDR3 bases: TGTGCCAGCAGCTTTGGCGGCAGGGGGCCTGGAAACACCATATATTTT.

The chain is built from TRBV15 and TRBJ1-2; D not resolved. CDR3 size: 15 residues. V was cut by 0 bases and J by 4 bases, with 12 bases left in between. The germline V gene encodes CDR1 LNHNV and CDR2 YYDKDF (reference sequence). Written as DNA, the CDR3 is TGTGCCACCAGCAGAGAGAGGATCCCCACCTATGGCTACACCTTC. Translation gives CATSRERIPTYGYTF.

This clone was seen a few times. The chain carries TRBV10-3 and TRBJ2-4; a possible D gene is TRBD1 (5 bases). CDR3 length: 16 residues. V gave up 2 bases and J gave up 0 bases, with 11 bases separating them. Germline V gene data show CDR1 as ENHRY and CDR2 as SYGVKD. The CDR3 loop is CAISEEKTVAKNIQYF. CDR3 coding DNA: TGTGCCATCAGTGAGGAAAAGACAGTAGCCAAAAACATTCAGTACTTC.

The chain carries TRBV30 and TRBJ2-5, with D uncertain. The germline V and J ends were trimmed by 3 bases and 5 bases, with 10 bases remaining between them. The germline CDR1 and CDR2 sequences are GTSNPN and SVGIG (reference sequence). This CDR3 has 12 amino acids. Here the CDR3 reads CAWSIERETQYF. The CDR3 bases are TGTGCCTGGAGCATCGAGAGGGAGACCCAGTACTTC.

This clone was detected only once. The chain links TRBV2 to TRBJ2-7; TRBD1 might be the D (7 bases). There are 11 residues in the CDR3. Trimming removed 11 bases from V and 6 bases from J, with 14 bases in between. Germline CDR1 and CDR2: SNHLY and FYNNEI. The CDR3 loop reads CAGNRGGEQYF. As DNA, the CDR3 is TGTGCCGGAAACAGGGGAGGCGAGCAGTACTTC. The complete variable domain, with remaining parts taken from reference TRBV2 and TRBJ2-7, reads EPEVTQTPSHQVTQMGQEVILRCVPISNHLYFYWYRQILGQKVEFLVSFYNNEISEKSEIFDDQFSVERPDGSNFTLKIRSTKLEDSAMYFCAGNRGGEQYFGPGTRLTVT.

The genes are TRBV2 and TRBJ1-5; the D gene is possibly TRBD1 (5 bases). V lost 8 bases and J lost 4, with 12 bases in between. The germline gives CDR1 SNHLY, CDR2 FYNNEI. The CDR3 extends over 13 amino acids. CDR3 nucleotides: TGTGCCAGCGGACAAGCTTTAAATCAGCCCCAGCATTTT. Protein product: CASGQALNQPQHF.